These 2 T cell receptor beta chains came from one sample sequenced in a study of Graves' ophthalmopathy and Graves' hyperthyroidism. Amplifying from RNA transcripts, the study obtained TCR beta CDR3 regions. After a first-round RT-PCR with HTBI primers, a second-round multiplex PCR was run. TCRdb fed the multiplex PCR reads into MiXCR, producing one record per CDR3 protein. The sample carries around 660,000 distinct CDR3 sequences, about two fifths recorded once. The sequenced sample was peripheral blood. Receptor source: an adult man with Graves' ophthalmopathy.

In regard to this clonotype: At one boundary the junction diverges from the germline segment, which might be a read error. The chain employs TRBV12-3 or TRBV12-4 and TRBJ2-5, with D unclear. There are 14 residues in the CDR3. The DNA for the CDR3 is TGTGCCAGCAGTTTAAGACGGTTTCAAGAGGCCCAGTACTTC. The encoded protein is CASSLRRFQEAQYF.

This clonotype appeared many times. The chain is built from TRBV7-9 and TRBJ2-7; TRBD1 matches 8 bases. CDR1 is SEHNR, CDR2 FQNEAQ, per germline (reference sequence). The J segment lost 1 base and the V segment lost 5 bases, leaving 7 bases of the junction unmatched. The CDR3 has 15 amino acids. CDR3 in DNA: TGTGCCAGCAGCCAAGACAGGGGCCAGTCCTACGAGCAGTACTTC. It encodes CASSQDRGQSYEQYF. The full variable domain, with the rest looked up from reference TRBV7-9 and TRBJ2-7, is DTGVSQNPRHKITKRGQNVTFRCDPISEHNRLYWYRQTLGQGPEFLTYFQNEAQLEKSRLLSDRFSAERPKGSFSTLEIQRTEQGDSAMYLCASSQDRGQSYEQYFGPGTRLTVT.